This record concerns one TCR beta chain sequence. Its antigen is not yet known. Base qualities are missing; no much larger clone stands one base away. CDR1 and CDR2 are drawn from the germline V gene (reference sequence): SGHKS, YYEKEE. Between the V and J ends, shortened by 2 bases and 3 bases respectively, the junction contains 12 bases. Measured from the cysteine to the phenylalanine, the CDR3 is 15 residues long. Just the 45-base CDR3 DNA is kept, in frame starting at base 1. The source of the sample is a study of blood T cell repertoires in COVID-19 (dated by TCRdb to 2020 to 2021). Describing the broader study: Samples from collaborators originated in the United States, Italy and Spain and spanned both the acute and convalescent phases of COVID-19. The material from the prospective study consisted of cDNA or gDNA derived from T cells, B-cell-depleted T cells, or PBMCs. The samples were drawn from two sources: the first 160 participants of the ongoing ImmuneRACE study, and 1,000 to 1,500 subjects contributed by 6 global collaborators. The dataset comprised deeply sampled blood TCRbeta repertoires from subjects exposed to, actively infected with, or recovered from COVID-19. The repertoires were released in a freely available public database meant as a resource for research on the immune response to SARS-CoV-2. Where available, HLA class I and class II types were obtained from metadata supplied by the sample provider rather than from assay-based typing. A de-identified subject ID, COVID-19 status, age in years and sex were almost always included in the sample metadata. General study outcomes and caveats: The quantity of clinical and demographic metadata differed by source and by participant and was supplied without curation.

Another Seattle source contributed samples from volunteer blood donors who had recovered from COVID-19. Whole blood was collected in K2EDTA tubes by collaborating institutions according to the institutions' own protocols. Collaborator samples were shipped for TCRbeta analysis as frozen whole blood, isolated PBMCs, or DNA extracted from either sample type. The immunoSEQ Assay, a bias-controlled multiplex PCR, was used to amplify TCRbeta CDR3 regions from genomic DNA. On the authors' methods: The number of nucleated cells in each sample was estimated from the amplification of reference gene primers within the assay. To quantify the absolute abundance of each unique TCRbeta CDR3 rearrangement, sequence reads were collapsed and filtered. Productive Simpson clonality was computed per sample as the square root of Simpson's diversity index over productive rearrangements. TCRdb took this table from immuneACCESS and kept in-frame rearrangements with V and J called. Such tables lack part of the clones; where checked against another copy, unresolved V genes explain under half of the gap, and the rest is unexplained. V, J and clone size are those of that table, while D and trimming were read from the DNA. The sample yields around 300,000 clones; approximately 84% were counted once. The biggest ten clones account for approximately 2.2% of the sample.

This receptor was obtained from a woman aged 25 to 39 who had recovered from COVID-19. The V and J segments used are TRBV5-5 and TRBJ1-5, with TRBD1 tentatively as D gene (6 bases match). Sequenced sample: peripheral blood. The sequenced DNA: TGTGCCAGCAGCTTCAGTGCAGGGGTCAATCAGCCCCAGCATTTT. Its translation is CASSFSAGVNQPQHF. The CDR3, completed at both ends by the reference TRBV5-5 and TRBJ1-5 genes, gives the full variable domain DAGVTQSPTHLIKTRGQQVTLRCSPISGHKSVSWYQQVLGQGPQFIFQYYEKEERGRGNFPDRFSARQFPNYSSELNVNALLLGDSALYLCASSFSAGVNQPQHFGDGTRLSIL.